The sample holds many counts of the clone carrying this TCR beta chain. These data belong to a study of T cells in Graves' hyperthyroidism and ophthalmopathy. Amplified TCR beta CDR3 regions derived from RNA transcripts. An initial round of RT-PCR targeting the TCR CDR3 relied on the HTBI primer set. TCRdb called the multiplex PCR reads again in MiXCR, with one record for every CDR3 protein. This sample yields roughly 420,000 distinct CDR3 sequences, of which approximately 15% are seen a single time; 5% to 6.5% belongs to the top ten. V lost 6 bases and J lost 0, with 12 bases in between. The CDR3 spans 16 residues.

The chain is built from TRBV12-3 or TRBV12-4 and TRBJ2-6; unclear D gene. The TCR originated in a woman aged 18-29 years with Graves' hyperthyroidism. Sequenced material: blood. CDR3: CASSPLRVSGANVLTF. Written as DNA, the CDR3 is TGTGCCAGCAGCCCTCTTAGGGTCTCTGGGGCCAACGTCCTGACTTTC.